These 9 T cell receptor beta chains originate from one sample sequenced in a study of T cells expressing NK-cell markers. TCRdb re-called the 5' RACE reads, yielding one record per CDR3 amino acid sequence without DNA. The table lists almost 450,000 distinct CDR3 sequences. Input material: blood T cells: a sorted CD56 or NKG2C T cell subset, CD4+ or CD8+ T cells, or bulk PBMC T cells (not recorded which). The receptors originated from a woman aged 18-70 years in good health.

The chain links TRBV7-3 to TRBJ2-1. Germline CDR1 is SGHTA and CDR2 is FQGTGA. There are 15 residues in the CDR3. CDR3 loop: CASSPQTSSYNEQFF.

V is TRBV29-1 and J is TRBJ2-2; TCRdb reports TRBD1, a call that lacks DNA to check it against. The CDR3 is 16 residues long. The germline V gene encodes CDR1 SQVTM and CDR2 ANQGSEA. The CDR3 spells CSAQGQGSMNTGELFF.

The gene calls are TRBV10-3 and TRBJ2-5. Germline-derived CDR1 and CDR2 are ENHRY and SYGVKD. The CDR3 extends over 15 amino acids. The CDR3 loop reads CAISESWVQQETQYF.

The V gene is TRBV9, the J gene TRBJ2-2; TCRdb indicates TRBD1, and absent DNA this call remains unverified. From germline, CDR1 is SGDLS and CDR2 YYNGEE. The CDR3 runs 14 residues. CDR3 protein: CASSVVPGTGELFF.

V is TRBV11-2 and J is TRBJ2-5; the TCRdb call, TRBD2, lacks DNA for checking. The germline CDR1 and CDR2 sequences are SGHAT and FQNNGV. The CDR3 length is 17 residues. This CDR3 reads CASSLSLGTSGQETQYF.

The chain couples TRBV4-3 to TRBJ2-7; the TRBD1 assignment by TCRdb is unverifiable without DNA. Per germline, CDR1 LGHNA and CDR2 YSLEER. The CDR3 contains 15 residues. The CDR3 region is CASSQVGTGLGEQYF.

V is TRBV12-3 or TRBV12-4 and J is TRBJ1-6; without DNA, the TCRdb call of TRBD1 cannot be checked. The CDR3 consists of 15 residues. CDR3 loop: CASRQGGSYNSPLHF.

The V gene is TRBV6-5, the J gene TRBJ1-2; without DNA, the TCRdb call of TRBD1 cannot be checked. Per germline, CDR1 MNHEY and CDR2 SVGAGI. The CDR3 extends over 15 amino acids. This chain's CDR3 is CASSYAPDTNYGYTF.

The chain joins TRBV20-1 to TRBJ2-3. There are 14 residues in the CDR3. The germline CDR1 and CDR2 sequences are DFQATT and SNEGSKA (reference sequence). CDR3 in amino acids: CSARIGSGTDTQYF.